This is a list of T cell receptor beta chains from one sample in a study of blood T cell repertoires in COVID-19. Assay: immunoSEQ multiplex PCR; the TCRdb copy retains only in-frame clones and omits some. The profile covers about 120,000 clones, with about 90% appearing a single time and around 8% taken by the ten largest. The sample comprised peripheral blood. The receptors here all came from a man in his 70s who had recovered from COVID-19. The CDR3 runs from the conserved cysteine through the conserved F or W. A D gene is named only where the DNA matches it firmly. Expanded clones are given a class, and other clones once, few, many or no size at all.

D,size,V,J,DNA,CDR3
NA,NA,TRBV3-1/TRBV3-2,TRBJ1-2,TGTGCCAGCAGCTCAGCGGTGTTCTATGGCTACACCTTC,CASSSAVFYGYTF
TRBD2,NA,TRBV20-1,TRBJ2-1,TGCAGTGCTAGTGGTGCGGGAGTAGTCTACAATGAGCAGTTCTTC,CSASGAGVVYNEQFF
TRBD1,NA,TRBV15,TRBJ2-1,TGTGCCACCAGCAGAGACCCAGGGACAGTAGACAATGAGCAGTTCTTC,CATSRDPGTVDNEQFF
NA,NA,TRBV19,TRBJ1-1,TGTGCCAGTAGTACAGGTGGTCAGGGACGGGGGACTGAAGCTTTCTTT,CASSTGGQGRGTEAFF
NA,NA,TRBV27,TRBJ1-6,TGTGCCAGCAGTTTATCGCTAGGGGCGAGATCACCCCTCCACTTT,CASSLSLGARSPLHF
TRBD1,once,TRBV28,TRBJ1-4,TGTGCCAGTGACCAGGGGGGTGAAAAACTGTTTTTT,CASDQGGEKLFF
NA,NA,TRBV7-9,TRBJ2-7,TGTGCCAGCAGCTTAGAGGTCGGCAGGGCTAAGCAGTACTTC,CASSLEVGRAKQYF
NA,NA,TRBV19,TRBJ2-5,TGTGCCAGTAGTATGATTCAGGGAAGGGGAGAGACCCAGTACTTC,CASSMIQGRGETQYF
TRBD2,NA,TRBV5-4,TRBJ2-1,TGTGCCAGCAGCTTGGGGGCGGGAGGCTACAATGAGCAGTTCTTC,CASSLGAGGYNEQFF
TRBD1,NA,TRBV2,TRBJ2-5,TGTGCCAGCAGTGATCCAGGGGGCCGCTTTCAAGAGACCCAGTACTTC,CASSDPGGRFQETQYF
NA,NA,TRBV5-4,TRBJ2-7,TGTGCCAGCAGCTTTACAGATTCCTACGAGCAGTACTTC,CASSFTDSYEQYF
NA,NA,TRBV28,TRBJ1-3,TGTGCCAGCGAAACATTCGGACCCGAGGGGGTTGCTGGAAACACCATATATTTT,CASETFGPEGVAGNTIYF
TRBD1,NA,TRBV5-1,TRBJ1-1,TGCGCCAGCAGCCCACAGGGGGCGCGCACTGAAGCTTTCTTT,CASSPQGARTEAFF
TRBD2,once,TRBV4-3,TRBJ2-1,TGCGCCAGCAGCCTGACGCCGGGACTAGCGTCTTCATATGAGCAGTTCTTC,CASSLTPGLASSYEQFF
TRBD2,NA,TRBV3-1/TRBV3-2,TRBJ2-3,TGTGCCAGCAGCTCCCTAGCGGGGACCACAGATATGCAGTATTTT,CASSSLAGTTDMQYF
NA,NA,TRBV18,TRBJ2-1,TGTGCCAGCTCCACAGATCAGGCTGAGCAGTTCTTC,CASSTDQAEQFF
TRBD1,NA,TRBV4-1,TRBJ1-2,TGCGCCAGCAGCCAAAACAGACAGGGAAATGGCTACACCTTC,CASSQNRQGNGYTF
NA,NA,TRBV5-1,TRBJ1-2,TGCGCCAGCAGCTTCCAGGGGATCTATGAAGGCTACACCTTC,CASSFQGIYEGYTF
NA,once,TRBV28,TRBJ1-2,TGTGCCAGCAGTTTCGCAGACAGGCGGAGTGGCTACACCTTC,CASSFADRRSGYTF
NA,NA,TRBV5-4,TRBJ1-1,TGTGCCAGCAGCTTAGAGAAAACTGAAGCTTTCTTT,CASSLEKTEAFF
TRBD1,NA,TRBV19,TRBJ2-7,TGTGCCAGTAGTATAAGGACAGGGGATGTCGACGAGCAGTACTTC,CASSIRTGDVDEQYF
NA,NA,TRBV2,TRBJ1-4,TGTGCCAGCAGTGAGCGGCAGCCAAATGAAAAACTGTTTTTT,CASSERQPNEKLFF